The present T cell receptor (beta chain) was sequenced within a study of PD-L1 blockade in urothelial cancer. Overall study context: About 85% of the roughly 29 patients were men who had bladder-origin urothelial cancer. Investigators checked blood 3 weeks (second dose) and 6 weeks after treatment start. Across blood samples, T cells had a median count of about 140,000. Findings of the study overall: Larger 3-week expansion of tumor-associated blood clones was seen in durable-benefit patients.

To note about this clone: The antigen remains unidentified.

V lost 3 bases, J lost 4 bases, and 10 bases lay in between. CDR1 is MNHNS and CDR2 is SASEGT in the germline V gene. The CDR3 totals 14 residues. Data came from immunoSEQ multiplex PCR; TCRdb stores just in-frame clones and leaves some out. The table has about 85,000 clones, more than 75% seen once. This sample's time point: pretreatment peripheral blood. The sequence derives from a man in his 60s with urothelial cancer. This specimen consisted of PBMCs, obtained around atezolizumab (anti-PD-L1) treatment. J is TRBJ1-3 and V is TRBV6-1; D uncertain. The CDR3 loop reads CASSERRKGNTIYF. The CDR3 region has the DNA TGTGCCAGCAGTGAGAGAAGAAAAGGAAACACCATATATTTT.